These 11 T cell receptor beta chains share one sample of origin, sequenced in a study of T cell responses to AZD1222 COVID-19 vaccine (dated by TCRdb to about 2021). To prepare the library, the immunoSEQ multiplex PCR assay was applied. Entries here come from immuneACCESS through TCRdb and include only in-frame sequences with V and J called. Some clones fail to appear in such tables; in the studies checked, an unresolved V gene covers under half of the shortfall, and the cause of the remainder is unknown. The sample has 150,000 or so clones on record, approximately 92% of them singletons. Clones ranked in the top ten supply around 2.5% of the sample. This sample's time point label indicates: baseline before first vaccination. This sample comprised peripheral blood, obtained on day 0 of AZD1222 vaccination. The receptors shown here come from an adult in good health.

For this clone: Because the CDR3's place on the DNA is in doubt, the DNA is left out and the CDR3 is given as listed by TCRdb. This chain joins TRBV30 and TRBJ2-7. The germline gives CDR1 GTSNPN, CDR2 SVGIG (reference sequence). The CDR3 spans 13 residues, counting both ends. The CDR3 reads CAWSVFGLGSPYF.

This chain joins TRBV7-9 and TRBJ2-3; D is unresolved. Between the trimmed V and J ends, which lost 2 bases and 2 bases, there was a span of 11 bases. This CDR3 is 15 amino acids long. Germline CDR1 SEHNR, CDR2 FQNEAQ (reference sequence). In DNA, the CDR3 is TGTGCCAGCAGCTTATCGGGCCCATACACAGATACGCAGTATTTT. Encoded protein: CASSLSGPYTDTQYF.

The gene calls are TRBV27 and TRBJ1-2; 9 positions match TRBD1. This CDR3 has 15 residues. Unmatched junction bases numbered 7, after V lost 0 bases and J lost 8 bases. Germline V gives CDR1 MNHEY, CDR2 SMNVEV (reference sequence). CDR3 nucleotides: TGTGCCAGCAGTTTATCTAAGGGACAGGGTAGAGGCTACACCTTC. As protein: CASSLSKGQGRGYTF.

The gene calls are TRBV19 and TRBJ1-1, with 8 bases fitting TRBD1. Germline V gene data show CDR1 as LNHDA and CDR2 as SQIVND (reference sequence). The length of the CDR3 is 15 residues. V shed 5 bases and J 3 bases; nucleotides not matched to a gene: 8. CDR3 residues: CASSYQGAGDTEAFF. In nucleotides, the CDR3 is TGTGCCAGTAGTTACCAGGGGGCGGGAGACACTGAAGCTTTCTTT.

This rearrangement joins TRBV5-1 to TRBJ2-3; 7 bases are shared with TRBD1. The CDR3 is made up of 16 amino acids. The junction had 8 bases not matched to a gene; V was cut back by 4 bases and J by 0 bases. CDR1 SGHRS and CDR2 YFSETQ come from the germline V gene. The CDR3 DNA follows: TGCGCCAGCAGCAAGGGACAGACCTCTAGCACAGATACGCAGTATTTT. It yields the protein CASSKGQTSSTDTQYF.

In regard to this clone: An end of the junction does not agree with germline; a read error may underlie this. V gene TRBV18 combines with J gene TRBJ1-2; D possibly corresponds to TRBD1 (6 bases). The CDR3 consists of 13 residues. Per the germline V gene, CDR1 is KGHSH and CDR2 is LQKENI. The CDR3 sequence is CASPPPTRDTASF. The CDR3 region has the DNA TGTGCCAGCCCACCTCCTACCCGGGACACCGCGTCCTTC.

V usage is TRBV30 and J usage is TRBJ2-2; D is uncertain. Germline CDR1 and CDR2: GTSNPN and SVGIG (reference sequence). This CDR3 is 13 amino acids long. V lost 4 bases to trimming and J lost 6 bases, with 12 bases between them. The CDR3 protein is CAWNTVISGELFF. The DNA of the CDR3 is TGTGCCTGGAATACAGTAATTTCCGGGGAGCTGTTTTTT. The complete variable domain, with remaining parts taken from reference TRBV30 and TRBJ2-2, reads SQTIHQWPATLVQPVGSPLSLECTVEGTSNPNLYWYRQAAGRGLQLLFYSVGIGQISSEVPQNLSASRPQDRQFILSSKKLLLSDSGFYLCAWNTVISGELFFGEGSRLTVL.

The CDR3 is CASSLAGDPYNEQFF. The CDR3 region has the DNA TGCGCCAGCAGCCTAGCGGGAGATCCCTACAATGAGCAGTTCTTC. V usage is TRBV5-1 and J usage is TRBJ2-1; TRBD2 matches 10 bases. Per germline, CDR1 SGHRS and CDR2 YFSETQ. Trimming took 4 bases from V and 2 from J; bases not matched to a gene: 3. The CDR3 extends over 15 amino acids.

The chain employs TRBV7-4 and TRBJ2-1; D is perhaps TRBD1 (6 bases). The CDR3 runs 16 residues. CDR1 SGHVT and CDR2 SQSDAQ come from the germline V gene. V dropped 4 bases and J dropped 3 bases, with 16 bases sitting between them. CDR3 coding DNA: TGTGCCAGCAGCTCGATGGGGGCCCCAAACTACAATGAGCAGTTCTTC. The encoded protein is CASSSMGAPNYNEQFF.

The V call is TRBV6-5, the J call TRBJ2-3; 8 positions match TRBD1. This CDR3 is built from 12 residues. Germline assignment: CDR1 MNHEY and CDR2 SVGAGI. The J segment lost 2 bases and the V segment lost 10 bases, leaving 2 bases of the junction unmatched. The CDR3 is CATDRATDTQYF. In DNA, the CDR3 is TGTGCCACGGACAGGGCCACAGATACGCAGTATTTT.

The CDR3 DNA follows: TGTGCCAGCAGCCCGACAGGGGGCGGATACGAGCAGTACTTC. It encodes CASSPTGGGYEQYF. The rearrangement uses TRBV3-1 (or the pseudogene TRBV3-2) and TRBJ2-7; 10 bases map to TRBD1. V lost 4 bases and J lost 4; bases outside the gene matches: 4. Germline loops: CDR1 LGHDT, CDR2 YNNKEL (reference sequence). The CDR3 runs 14 residues.